This passage covers 26 T cell receptor beta chains from one sample sequenced in a study of blood T cell repertoires in COVID-19. Libraries were prepared by immunoSEQ multiplex PCR; TCRdb keeps only in-frame clonotypes and omits some of them. The repertoire holds about 300,000 clones, roughly 89% seen once, with approximately 1.5% in the top ten. The sequenced sample consisted of PBMCs or T cells enriched from blood (not recorded which). The receptors here all came from a woman aged 40 to 55 who had recovered from COVID-19.

CDR3 residues: CAHQRGGSIVDTDTQYF. The CDR3 coding sequence is TGTGCCCACCAGCGGGGGGGTTCAATCGTGGACACAGATACGCAGTATTTT. The J gene is TRBJ2-3, the V gene TRBV30; 10 bases are a match to TRBD2. The V gene end was trimmed by 8 bases and the J gene end by 2 bases; junction bases not matched to a gene: 16. The germline CDR1 and CDR2 sequences are GTSNPN and SVGIG (reference sequence). CDR3 length equals 17 residues.

The chain combines TRBV2 with TRBJ2-7; the D is unclear. CDR1 is SNHLY and CDR2 is FYNNEI in the germline V gene. Trimming cost V 3 bases and J 4 bases, with 4 bases left between them. The CDR3 totals 11 residues. The CDR3 reads CASSDPYEQYF. The CDR3, as DNA: TGTGCCAGCAGTGATCCTTACGAGCAGTACTTC.

This clone was seen just once. This chain joins TRBV19 and TRBJ1-5; the match to TRBD1 covers 8 bases. The germline V gene has CDR1 LNHDA and CDR2 SQIVND (reference sequence). This CDR3 has 16 amino acids. V was clipped by 5 bases and J by 7 bases; unmatched bases: 13. This CDR3 is CASSPDRTGRDQPQHF. The CDR3 DNA sequence: TGTGCCAGTAGTCCCGATAGGACAGGGAGGGACCAGCCCCAGCATTTT.

The chain recombines TRBV10-1 with TRBJ1-1; 7 nucleotides line up with TRBD1. Germline V gene lookup returns CDR1 WNHNN and CDR2 SYGVQD (reference sequence). This CDR3 is built from 14 residues. V trimming: 4 bases; J trimming: 5 bases; junction bases outside the gene matches: 7. CDR3 sequence (DNA): TGCGCCAGCAGTGCCAAGACAGGGAGAACTGAAGCTTTCTTT. Translating it yields CASSAKTGRTEAFF.

This chain joins TRBV24-1 and TRBJ2-2; D not resolved. Germline-derived CDR1 and CDR2 are KGHDR and SFDVKD. Trimming took off 2 bases at V and 2 bases at J, with 5 bases between the two ends. The CDR3 spans 14 residues. DNA for the CDR3: TGTGCCACCAGTGATTCACTAAACACCGGGGAGCTGTTTTTT. Translating it yields CATSDSLNTGELFF.

The J gene is TRBJ1-2, the V gene TRBV4-1; tentatively, D is TRBD1 (6 bases). Trimming stripped 0 bases from V and 5 bases from J, with 13 bases between. Germline V gene lookup returns CDR1 MGHRA and CDR2 YSYEKL. The CDR3 length is 15 residues. CDR3 amino acids: CASSQDQPRGYGYTF. The DNA of the CDR3 is TGCGCCAGCAGCCAAGATCAACCCAGGGGTTATGGCTACACCTTC.

This clone came up once. V is TRBV6-5 and J is TRBJ1-4; perhaps TRBD1 as D (6 bases). Trimming removed 6 bases at V and 7 bases at J, with 15 bases between. CDR3 length equals 14 residues. Germline assignment: CDR1 MNHEY and CDR2 SVGAGI. The CDR3 DNA is TGTGCCAGCAGGGTCGGACAGCTAAGTGAAAAACTGTTTTTT. Protein sequence: CASRVGQLSEKLFF.

V usage is TRBV12-3 or TRBV12-4 and J usage is TRBJ1-2; a weak D match, TRBD1 (5 bases). The CDR3 totals 13 residues. With 4 bases removed from V and 8 bases from J, the gap between germline ends came to 14 bases. CDR3 nucleotides: TGTGCCAGCAGTTGGCAGGGTGTGACGGGCTACACCTTC. It codes for CASSWQGVTGYTF.

This sequence joins TRBV10-3 and TRBJ2-1; TRBD2 aligns across 9 bases. CDR3 size: 15 residues. Germline V lookup: CDR1 ENHRY, CDR2 SYGVKD. The junction had 12 bases not matched to a gene; V was cut back by 8 bases and J by 7 bases. CDR3 sequence reads: CAIDSGREGPNEQFF. DNA of the CDR3: TGTGCCATCGATTCAGGGCGGGAGGGCCCGAATGAGCAGTTCTTC.

The chain couples TRBV7-8 to TRBJ2-6; 9 bases agree with TRBD1. CDR3 length equals 17 residues. After removal of 5 bases from V and 4 bases from J, the junction contained 9 bases not matched to a gene. Germline CDR1 and CDR2: SGHVS and FQNEAQ. The CDR3 protein is CASSGGTGKDGANVLTF. The CDR3 DNA sequence: TGTGCCAGCAGCGGAGGGACAGGGAAGGACGGGGCCAACGTCCTGACTTTC.

The chain joins TRBV19 to TRBJ2-5, with TRBD1 matching over 7 bases. J was trimmed by 3 bases and V by 3 bases; bases with no gene match: 7. The CDR3 is 15 amino acids. Per the germline V gene, CDR1 is LNHDA and CDR2 is SQIVND (reference sequence). The CDR3 reads CASSMKGASEETQYF. The CDR3 region has the DNA TGTGCCAGTAGTATGAAGGGGGCATCTGAAGAGACCCAGTACTTC.

The chain has TRBV7-4 and TRBJ2-7; TRBD1 agrees at 7 bases. The V gene's germline CDR1 is SGHVT and CDR2 SQSDAQ. The CDR3 is 17 amino acids. Unmatched junction bases numbered 8, after V lost 0 bases and J lost 0 bases. The CDR3 nucleotides read TGTGCCAGCAGCTTAGCTTCAGGACACAGGGGCTCCTACGAGCAGTACTTC. Encoded protein: CASSLASGHRGSYEQYF.

The chain combines TRBV5-1 with TRBJ2-5; no clear D. Germline V CDR1 and CDR2: SGHRS, YFSETQ. CDR3 size: 13 residues. Trimming took off 0 bases at V and 2 bases at J, with 5 bases between the two ends. CDR3 in DNA: TGCGCCAGCAGCTTGGGCCGGCAAGAGACCCAGTACTTC. It encodes CASSLGRQETQYF.

A single count supports this clone. V and J are TRBV11-2 and TRBJ2-7, with 9 positions matching TRBD2. Germline lookup yields CDR1 SGHAT and CDR2 FQNNGV. The ends lost 0 bases at V and 2 bases at J; junction bases unmatched: 5. CDR3 length: 16 amino acids. CDR3 DNA sequence: TGTGCCAGCAGCTTAGAAGGAGCGGGAGGTCCCTACGAGCAGTACTTC. Translated: CASSLEGAGGPYEQYF.

The genes are TRBV5-4 and TRBJ2-1, with 9 positions matching TRBD2. With 3 bases clipped from V and 3 bases from J, the junction kept 7 bases outside the gene matches. CDR3 length: 16 amino acids. The germline CDR1 and CDR2 sequences are SGHNT and YYREEE (reference sequence). CDR3 sequence (DNA): TGTGCCAGCAGCTCCGCGGCGGGAGGGATCTACAATGAGCAGTTCTTC. Protein: CASSSAAGGIYNEQFF. The entire variable domain, with the rest obtained from reference TRBV5-4 and TRBJ2-1, is as follows: ETGVTQSPTHLIKTRGQQVTLRCSSQSGHNTVSWYQQALGQGPQFIFQYYREEENGRGNFPPRFSGLQFPNYSSELNVNALELDDSALYLCASSSAAGGIYNEQFFGPGTRLTVL.

The rearrangement links TRBV7-2 to TRBJ1-2, with 8 positions matching TRBD1. Losses at the gene ends were 5 bases for V and 2 bases for J; bases not matched to a gene: 7. The CDR3 consists of 15 residues. From germline, CDR1 is SGHTA and CDR2 FQGNSA. CDR3 loop: CASSSRPGGNYGYTF. In nucleotides, the CDR3 is TGTGCCAGCAGCAGCAGACCAGGGGGCAACTATGGCTACACCTTC.

This clone has only one observation. The rearrangement uses TRBV3-1 (or the pseudogene TRBV3-2) and TRBJ2-1; 7 nucleotides align to TRBD1. Germline assignment: CDR1 LGHDT and CDR2 YNNKEL (reference sequence). After removal of 3 bases from V and 6 bases from J, the junction contained 5 bases not matched to a gene. The CDR3 is made up of 14 amino acids. The chain's CDR3 is CASSQRGQINEQFF. DNA for the CDR3: TGTGCCAGCAGCCAGAGGGGACAGATCAATGAGCAGTTCTTC.

The genes are TRBV7-9 and TRBJ1-1; TRBD1 matches 7 bases. CDR1 is SEHNR, CDR2 FQNEAQ, per germline (reference sequence). The CDR3 contains 15 residues. V was clipped by 5 bases and J by 3 bases; unmatched bases: 9. CDR3 sequence reads: CASSRGQFEDTEAFF. The CDR3 DNA reads as TGTGCCAGCAGCCGGGGACAGTTTGAGGACACTGAAGCTTTCTTT.

The CDR3 spells CASSPGTRLETQYF. CDR3 nucleotide sequence: TGTGCCAGCAGCCCGGGGACTAGATTAGAGACCCAGTACTTC. The gene calls are TRBV4-2 and TRBJ2-5; 8 bases line up with TRBD2. CDR1 is LGHNA and CDR2 is YNFKEQ in the germline V gene. The CDR3 totals 14 residues. Germline trimming cut 4 bases from V and 4 bases from J; bases unmatched to any gene: 5.

The chain has TRBV5-8 and TRBJ1-3; no clear D. Germline CDR1 and CDR2: SGHTS and YDEGEE. CDR3 length: 15 amino acids. Trimming removed 0 bases at V and 0 bases at J, with 7 bases between. The CDR3 loop is CASSLGENSGNTIYF. The CDR3 region has the DNA TGTGCCAGCAGCTTGGGGGAGAACTCTGGAAACACCATATATTTT.

The chain joins TRBV9 to TRBJ1-3; 9 bases map to TRBD1. Germline CDR1 is SGDLS and CDR2 is YYNGEE. The length of the CDR3 is 19 residues. The V and J ends lost 3 bases and 3 bases, in that order; junction bases with no gene match: 16. The CDR3 DNA follows: TGTGCCAGCAGCGCCGCGACAGGGGGAGGTGGGTTTTATGGAAACACCATATATTTT. It is translated as CASSAATGGGGFYGNTIYF.

The gene calls are TRBV10-2 and TRBJ1-2, with D unclear. Germline CDR1 is WSHSY and CDR2 is SAAADI. The CDR3 is 13 amino acids. V dropped 11 bases and J dropped 4 bases, with 17 bases sitting between them. As DNA, the CDR3 is TGCGCCTGCGGTAAGGAGATGGGCTATGGCTACACCTTC. It yields the protein CACGKEMGYGYTF.

V usage is TRBV7-2 and J usage is TRBJ2-5; D gene ambiguous. The CDR3 loop spans 15 amino acids. The V end lost 6 bases, the J end lost 1 base, and 15 bases lay between the germline ends. Germline loops: CDR1 SGHTA, CDR2 FQGNSA. DNA of the CDR3: TGTGCCAGCAGGATTACGTGGCGGCTCCAAGAGACCCAGTACTTC. Its translation is CASRITWRLQETQYF.

This chain joins TRBV4-2 and TRBJ2-3; TRBD2 agrees at 7 bases. Germline CDR1 LGHNA, CDR2 YNFKEQ. V dropped 5 bases and J dropped 2; count of bases not matched to a gene: 13. This CDR3 region has 17 residues. The CDR3: CASSKSTGTKNTDTQYF. Here the CDR3 DNA reads TGTGCCAGCAGCAAATCTACCGGGACTAAGAACACAGATACGCAGTATTTT.

The chain uses TRBV10-2 and TRBJ2-5; 9 nucleotides agree with TRBD2. This CDR3 has 14 amino acids. From germline, CDR1 is WSHSY and CDR2 SAAADI. V was pared by 6 bases and J by 4 bases, with 6 bases of the junction left unmatched. CDR3 nucleotides: TGCGCCAGCAGCGATAAACTAGCGGGAGAGACCCAGTACTTC. This encodes CASSDKLAGETQYF.

This clone has only one observation. The V and J genes are TRBV6-9 and TRBJ1-2; no definite D call. This CDR3 comprises 9 residues. The V gene's germline CDR1 is MNHGY and CDR2 SVAAGI. V dropped 6 bases and J dropped 10 bases, with 6 bases sitting between them. DNA for the CDR3: TGTGCCAGCAGAGAACACTACACCTTC. Its translation is CASREHYTF.